Presented here are 32 T cell receptor beta chains from one specimen sequenced in a study of OX40 agonist ivuxolimab in advanced cancers. Profiling relied on immunoSEQ multiplex PCR, and the TCRdb table lists in-frame clones only, not all of them. The sample has tens of thousands of clones; 88% are singletons. The starting material was CD4+ or CD8+ T cells sorted from blood, obtained in a trial of the OX40 agonist ivuxolimab. These receptors were collected from an adult with an advanced solid tumor such as melanoma, head and neck, liver or kidney cancer.

The chain recombines TRBV27 with TRBJ2-7; 8 nucleotides align to TRBD1. The germline gives CDR1 MNHEY, CDR2 SMNVEV (reference sequence). Losses at the gene ends were 4 bases for V and 3 bases for J; bases not matched to a gene: 2. The CDR3 runs 13 residues. The CDR3: CASSWTGSYEQYF. CDR3 DNA sequence: TGTGCCAGCAGTTGGACAGGGAGCTACGAGCAGTACTTC.

J is TRBJ2-7 and V is TRBV4-1, with 14 bases fitting TRBD2. From germline, CDR1 is MGHRA and CDR2 YSYEKL. The trim removed 4 bases at V and 4 bases at J, leaving 6 bases unmatched. This CDR3 has 16 residues. The CDR3: CASSLTGTSGSYEQYF. The CDR3 nucleotides are TGCGCCAGCAGCCTAACCGGGACTAGCGGGAGTTACGAGCAGTACTTC.

The chain couples TRBV4-3 to TRBJ1-2; the D is unclear. The V and J ends lost 1 base and 1 base respectively, with 7 bases between them. This CDR3 spans 14 amino acids. Germline CDR1 LGHNA, CDR2 YSLEER. The CDR3 DNA reads TGCGCCAGCAGCCAAGTGGGGAGTAACTATGGCTACACCTTC. This encodes CASSQVGSNYGYTF.

This chain links TRBV13 with TRBJ2-5; TRBD2 is a possible D gene (6 bases). CDR3 length equals 14 residues. Germline V CDR1 and CDR2: PRHDT, FYEKMQ (reference sequence). V lost 5 bases and J 6 bases, leaving 16 bases between the germline ends. In nucleotides, the CDR3 is TGTGCCAGCAGCCCGGTGGGGCTAGCGCAGACCCAGTACTTC. Translated: CASSPVGLAQTQYF.

This chain links TRBV5-6 with TRBJ2-1, with D uncertain. This CDR3 has 14 amino acids. Germline V gene lookup returns CDR1 SGHDT and CDR2 YYEEEE. Trimming removed 3 bases from V and 1 base from J, with 8 bases in between. The CDR3 loop is CASSSADSYNEQFF. The CDR3 coding sequence is TGTGCCAGCAGCTCCGCTGATTCCTACAATGAGCAGTTCTTC.

The rearrangement uses TRBV5-6 and TRBJ2-7, with D uncertain. The V gene's germline CDR1 is SGHDT and CDR2 YYEEEE. The CDR3 covers 15 residues. Trimming took 0 bases from V and 0 from J, leaving 10 bases between them. This CDR3 is CASSLESAVSYEQYF. CDR3 coding DNA: TGTGCCAGCAGCTTGGAATCGGCAGTCTCCTACGAGCAGTACTTC.

V and J are TRBV9 and TRBJ2-5, with D possibly being TRBD2 (7 bases). The V and J ends lost 3 bases and 7 bases respectively, with 10 bases between them. The CDR3 loop spans 12 amino acids. Germline V gene data show CDR1 as SGDLS and CDR2 as YYNGEE. The CDR3 bases are TGTGCCAGCAGCGAGGGGGGGGTGACCCAGTACTTC. This sequence encodes CASSEGGVTQYF. The variable domain in full, completed from reference TRBV9 and TRBJ2-5, reads DSGVTQTPKHLITATGQRVTLRCSPRSGDLSVYWYQQSLDQGLQFLIQYYNGEERAKGNILERFSAQQFPDLHSELNLSSLELGDSALYFCASSEGGVTQYFGPGTRLLVL.

This chain connects TRBV6-5 to TRBJ1-5; D unresolved. Germline V gives CDR1 MNHEY, CDR2 SVGAGI. CDR3 length equals 12 residues. As DNA, the CDR3 is TGTGCGTCCGGGAACAGTAACCAGCCCCAGCATTTT. Translating gives CASGNSNQPQHF.

The genes are TRBV28 and TRBJ2-5; D gene uncertain. Germline V gene data show CDR1 as MDHEN and CDR2 as SYDVKM. This CDR3 has 12 residues. Trimming took off 3 bases at V and 0 bases at J, with 2 bases between the two ends. The CDR3 is CASSLHQETQYF. In DNA, the CDR3 is TGTGCCAGCAGTTTGCACCAAGAGACCCAGTACTTC.

Written as DNA, the CDR3 is TGTGCCAGCAGTTACGGGACTAGCGGGAGCTCCTACAATGAGCAGTTCTTC. Amino acid sequence: CASSYGTSGSSYNEQFF. The chain recombines TRBV2 with TRBJ2-1, with 14 bases lining up with TRBD2. CDR1 is SNHLY, CDR2 FYNNEI, per germline. This CDR3 region has 17 residues. V shed 5 bases, J shed 0 bases, and the junction held 3 bases outside the gene matches.

The chain joins TRBV19 to TRBJ1-1; D is perhaps TRBD1 (5 bases). V was clipped by 6 bases and J by 5 bases, with 16 bases between them. The CDR3 is made up of 14 amino acids. Per the germline V gene, CDR1 is LNHDA and CDR2 is SQIVND (reference sequence). The CDR3 sequence is CASSPMGVLTEAFF. CDR3 bases: TGTGCCAGTAGCCCAATGGGGGTTTTAACTGAAGCTTTCTTT.

The chain is built from TRBV9 and TRBJ2-3; tentatively, D is TRBD2 (6 bases). Germline V CDR1 and CDR2: SGDLS, YYNGEE. CDR3 length equals 13 residues. The ends were cut back, 9 bases at V and 2 bases at J, with 13 bases in the middle. The CDR3 DNA reads TGTGCCACCGCGGGGTCAGACACAGATACGCAGTATTTT. Its translation is CATAGSDTDTQYF.

The rearrangement joins TRBV5-6 to TRBJ2-5, with 9 positions matching TRBD1. This CDR3 is 14 amino acids long. Germline CDR1 is SGHDT and CDR2 is YYEEEE. Germline trimming cut 4 bases from V and 5 bases from J; bases unmatched to any gene: 6. The CDR3 bases are TGTGCCAGCAGCGTGGGGACAGGGTACGAGACCCAGTACTTC. Translating gives CASSVGTGYETQYF.

This clone ranks as medium-sized. The rearrangement links TRBV27 to TRBJ1-5; D unclear. The CDR3 covers 13 residues. V lost 2 bases and J lost 2, with 4 bases in between. In germline, CDR1 is MNHEY, CDR2 SMNVEV (reference sequence). The CDR3 DNA follows: TGTGCCAGCAGTTTAGCTGGCAATCAGCCCCAGCATTTT. Translating it yields CASSLAGNQPQHF.

This clone rates as medium-sized (0.01 to 0.1%). V is TRBV25-1 and J is TRBJ1-1; D gene uncertain. The V gene lost 4 bases and the J gene lost 6 bases, with 9 bases spanning the gap. This CDR3 has 12 residues. Germline loops: CDR1 MGHDK, CDR2 SYGVNS. The CDR3 bases are TGTGCCAGCAGTGTGCTAGGATCTGAAGCTTTCTTT. This codes for CASSVLGSEAFF.

CDR3 nucleotides: TGTGCCAGCAGCCAAGGCGGGTTACTAGCGGGGGATGCGGGGGATGAGCAGTTCTTC. This sequence encodes CASSQGGLLAGDAGDEQFF. The chain joins TRBV4-2 to TRBJ2-1, with 11 bases identical to TRBD2. Germline-derived CDR1 and CDR2 are LGHNA and YNFKEQ. This CDR3 has 19 residues. V was pared by 1 base and J by 8 bases, with 16 bases of the junction left unmatched.

The count of this clone is one. The chain recombines TRBV6-5 with TRBJ2-7; 11 nucleotides align to TRBD1. Germline CDR1 is MNHEY and CDR2 is SVGAGI. V shed 7 bases and J 2 bases; nucleotides not matched to a gene: 4. CDR3 length: 14 residues. The CDR3 protein is CASTWGQGAYEQYF. The CDR3 nucleotides are TGTGCCAGCACCTGGGGACAGGGGGCCTACGAGCAGTACTTC.

In its sample, this clone was seen once. The chain links TRBV28 to TRBJ1-1; the D gene is possibly TRBD1 (5 bases). The CDR3 consists of 11 residues. The germline CDR1 and CDR2 sequences are MDHEN and SYDVKM. Trimming stripped 8 bases from V and 11 bases from J, with 15 bases between. The CDR3 DNA sequence: TGTGCCAGCGGCGCTCTTTGGGGGGCTTTCTTT. Translating it yields CASGALWGAFF.

The chain links TRBV27 to TRBJ1-5; D may be TRBD1 (5 bases). V gave up 6 bases and J gave up 1 base, with 10 bases separating them. Germline assignment: CDR1 MNHEY and CDR2 SMNVEV (reference sequence). The CDR3 covers 14 residues. This CDR3 is CASSRDGSNQPQHF. The CDR3 DNA is TGTGCCAGCAGCAGGGACGGGAGCAATCAGCCCCAGCATTTT.

This clone was seen only a few times. The V call is TRBV7-9, the J call TRBJ2-5; perhaps TRBD2 as D (6 bases). The CDR3 has 12 amino acids. V was pared by 6 bases and J by 3 bases, with 8 bases between. CDR1 SEHNR and CDR2 FQNEAQ come from the germline V gene (reference sequence). DNA of the CDR3: TGTGCCAGCAGAGGACTAAAAGAGACCCAGTACTTC. Translation: CASRGLKETQYF.

This chain links TRBV28 with TRBJ1-4; 7 bases line up with TRBD1. Per germline, CDR1 MDHEN and CDR2 SYDVKM. This CDR3 comprises 13 residues. V shed 7 bases and J 4 bases; nucleotides not matched to a gene: 3. The CDR3 reads CASTGDSNEKLFF. Here the CDR3 DNA reads TGTGCCAGCACAGGGGACAGTAATGAAAAACTGTTTTTT.

The rearrangement joins TRBV19 to TRBJ2-7; D not certain. The CDR3 totals 13 residues. V was cut by 1 base and J by 2 bases, with 6 bases left in between. From germline, CDR1 is LNHDA and CDR2 SQIVND (reference sequence). In nucleotides, the CDR3 is TGTGCCAGTAGTATAGGGACCCCCTACGAGCAGTACTTC. It is translated as CASSIGTPYEQYF.

This chain joins TRBV4-1 and TRBJ2-1, with 10 bases identical to TRBD2. This CDR3 spans 16 amino acids. Germline trimming cut 4 bases from V and 8 bases from J; bases unmatched to any gene: 11. Looked up from germline, CDR1 is MGHRA and CDR2 is YSYEKL. Written as DNA, the CDR3 is TGCGCCAGCAGCCCCCCCCTAGCGGGAGTTATCTATGAGCAGTTCTTC. Protein sequence: CASSPPLAGVIYEQFF.

This clone came up once. V and J are TRBV28 and TRBJ1-2; D might be TRBD1 (5 bases). V lost 5 bases, J lost 8 bases, and 15 bases lay in between. Germline assignment: CDR1 MDHEN and CDR2 SYDVKM. CDR3 length equals 13 residues. CDR3 residues: CASSIRGSRGYTF. The CDR3, as DNA: TGTGCCAGCAGTATACGGGGCTCTCGGGGCTACACCTTC.

V is TRBV13 and J is TRBJ2-2; possibly TRBD2 for D (5 bases). The CDR3 has 16 amino acids. With 4 bases removed from V and 0 bases from J, the gap between germline ends came to 12 bases. Germline V lookup: CDR1 PRHDT, CDR2 FYEKMQ (reference sequence). CDR3: CASSSAGGANTGELFF. The CDR3 DNA reads as TGTGCCAGCAGCTCTGCGGGCGGAGCGAACACCGGGGAGCTGTTTTTT.

The genes are TRBV7-3 and TRBJ2-1, with TRBD1 as a possible D gene (6 bases). The CDR3 is 16 amino acids. CDR1 is SGHTA and CDR2 is FQGTGA in the germline V gene. V dropped 3 bases and J dropped 9 bases, with 21 bases sitting between them. The CDR3: CASSFRVGHRMGEQFF. CDR3 nucleotide sequence: TGTGCCAGCAGCTTCCGTGTGGGACATCGAATGGGTGAGCAGTTCTTC.

The chain employs TRBV4-3 and TRBJ2-1; D possibly matches TRBD1 or TRBD2 (6 bases each). The germline V and J ends were trimmed by 3 bases and 5 bases, with 26 bases remaining between them. Germline CDR1 LGHNA, CDR2 YSLEER. This CDR3 contains 19 residues. The CDR3 nucleotides are TGCGCCAGCAGCCAGATCTGGTTGGAGGGGCAGGGGAACCACAATGAGCAGTTCTTC. Its protein is CASSQIWLEGQGNHNEQFF.

The chain links TRBV28 to TRBJ2-3, with 8 bases aligning to TRBD1. Unmatched junction bases numbered 4, after V lost 5 bases and J lost 0 bases. Per the germline V gene, CDR1 is MDHEN and CDR2 is SYDVKM. The CDR3 covers 15 residues. CDR3: CASSRTGYSTDTQYF. In DNA form, the CDR3 reads TGTGCCAGCAGTCGGACAGGGTATAGCACAGATACGCAGTATTTT.

The rearrangement uses TRBV2 and TRBJ2-7; 11 bases are shared with TRBD1. CDR1 and CDR2 from the germline V gene are SNHLY and FYNNEI. V trimming: 6 bases; J trimming: 6 bases; junction bases outside the gene matches: 4. This CDR3 region has 13 residues. CDR3 residues: CASRGQGEAEQYF. The DNA for the CDR3 is TGTGCCAGCAGGGGACAGGGGGAGGCCGAGCAGTACTTC.

The rearrangement joins TRBV9 to TRBJ2-3, with 11 bases identical to TRBD2. V gave up 3 bases and J gave up 2 bases; unmatched junction bases: 11. This CDR3 is built from 18 residues. The germline V gene encodes CDR1 SGDLS and CDR2 YYNGEE. The DNA for the CDR3 is TGTGCCAGCAGCGCCTACTTAGCGGGAGGGCCCCCCACAGATACGCAGTATTTT. Translation gives CASSAYLAGGPPTDTQYF.

This chain joins TRBV7-2 and TRBJ2-5; D is undetermined. The germline CDR1 and CDR2 sequences are SGHTA and FQGNSA. V lost 5 bases and J 0 bases, leaving 16 bases between the germline ends. This CDR3 has 16 residues. CDR3 amino acids: CASSPQIDGYQETQYF. The CDR3 nucleotides are TGTGCCAGCAGCCCCCAAATAGACGGGTACCAAGAGACCCAGTACTTC.

The count of this clone is one. The chain couples TRBV27 to TRBJ2-3, with 7 positions matching TRBD2. The CDR3 totals 15 residues. The germline V gene has CDR1 MNHEY and CDR2 SMNVEV (reference sequence). J gave up 0 bases and V 3 bases, and 3 bases lay outside the gene matches. The CDR3 sequence: CASSFGLGSTDTQYF. The CDR3 DNA follows: TGTGCCAGCAGTTTCGGACTAGGAAGCACAGATACGCAGTATTTT.